These 5 T cell receptor beta chains came from one sample sequenced in a study of beta chain features in type 1 diabetes. Sequencing targeted expressed TCRB transcripts, as all isolated RNA had been reverse transcribed. This table comes from immunoSEQ multiplex PCR, and its TCRdb copy is limited to in-frame clones, with some not included. The table shows 500,000 to 650,000 clones, with 9.5% to 15% occurring only once. The study's findings and limits: Among patients with Type 1 diabetes, TCRB CDR3s were moderately but significantly shorter in every one of the four CD4+ subsets.

Their recognized antigens are unknown. The specimen sequenced was naive CD4+ T cells from blood. Receptor source: a man aged 25-45 years with type 1 diabetes.

This clone has only a few counts. This chain connects TRBV10-2 to TRBJ2-5; D call uncertain. Trimming removed 2 bases at V and 2 bases at J, with 6 bases between. Germline V gives CDR1 WSHSY, CDR2 SAAADI. The CDR3 runs 13 residues. The chain's CDR3 is CASSEQRQETQYF. The CDR3 DNA follows: TGCGCCAGCAGTGAGCAACGGCAAGAGACCCAGTACTTC.

This rearrangement joins TRBV7-8 to TRBJ1-4, with TRBD1 identical over 7 bases. The trim removed 5 bases at V and 8 bases at J, leaving 11 bases unmatched. Germline values: CDR1 SGHVS, CDR2 FQNEAQ. This CDR3 comprises 15 residues. CDR3 loop: CASSLRTGLNEKLFF. CDR3 nucleotide sequence: TGTGCCAGCAGCCTCAGGACAGGATTGAACGAAAAACTGTTTTTT.

The J gene is TRBJ2-3, the V gene TRBV30, with 9 bases identical to TRBD1. Germline V lookup: CDR1 GTSNPN, CDR2 SVGIG (reference sequence). J gave up 5 bases and V 8 bases, and 14 bases lay outside the gene matches. This CDR3 has 15 residues. Written as DNA, the CDR3 is TGTGCCAATTCTCAGGGACAGGGTTTGGGAGATACGCAGTATTTT. Its protein is CANSQGQGLGDTQYF. Together with reference TRBV30 and TRBJ2-3, the CDR3 gives the full variable domain: SQTIHQWPATLVQPVGSPLSLECTVEGTSNPNLYWYRQAAGRGLQLLFYSVGIGQISSEVPQNLSASRPQDRQFILSSKKLLLSDSGFYLCANSQGQGLGDTQYFGPGTRLTVL.

This clone was detected a few times. The chain carries TRBV27 and TRBJ1-2, with D possibly matching TRBD1 (5 bases). V gave up 2 bases and J gave up 2 bases, with 6 bases separating them. In germline, CDR1 is MNHEY, CDR2 SMNVEV (reference sequence). The CDR3 totals 13 residues. CDR3 in DNA: TGTGCCAGCAGTTTAGACAGCAACTATGGCTACACCTTC. Protein: CASSLDSNYGYTF.

The sample holds a few counts of this clone. The chain is built from TRBV2 and TRBJ1-6; 8 bases fit TRBD1. The junction had 5 bases not matched to a gene; V was cut back by 3 bases and J by 10 bases. Germline CDR1 SNHLY, CDR2 FYNNEI. The CDR3 covers 14 residues. The CDR3 reads CASSDQGANSPLHF. CDR3 DNA sequence: TGTGCCAGCAGTGATCAGGGGGCAAACTCACCCCTCCACTTT.